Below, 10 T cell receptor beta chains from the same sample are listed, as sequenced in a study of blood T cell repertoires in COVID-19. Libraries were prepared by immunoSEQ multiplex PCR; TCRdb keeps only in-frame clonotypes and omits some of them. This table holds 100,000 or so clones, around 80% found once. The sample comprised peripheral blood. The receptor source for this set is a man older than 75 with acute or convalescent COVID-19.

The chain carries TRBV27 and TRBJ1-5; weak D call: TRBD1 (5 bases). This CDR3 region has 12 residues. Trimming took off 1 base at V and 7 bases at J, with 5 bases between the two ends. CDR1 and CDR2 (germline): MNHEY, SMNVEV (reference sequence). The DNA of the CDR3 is TGTGCCAGCAGTTTATGGGGCCAGCCCCAGCATTTT. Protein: CASSLWGQPQHF.

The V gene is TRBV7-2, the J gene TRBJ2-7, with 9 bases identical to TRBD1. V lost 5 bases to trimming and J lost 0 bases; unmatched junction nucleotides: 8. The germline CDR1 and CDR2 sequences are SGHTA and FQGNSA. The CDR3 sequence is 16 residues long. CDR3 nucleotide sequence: TGTGCCAGCAGCACCTACACAGGGGGCAGCTCCTACGAGCAGTACTTC. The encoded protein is CASSTYTGGSSYEQYF.

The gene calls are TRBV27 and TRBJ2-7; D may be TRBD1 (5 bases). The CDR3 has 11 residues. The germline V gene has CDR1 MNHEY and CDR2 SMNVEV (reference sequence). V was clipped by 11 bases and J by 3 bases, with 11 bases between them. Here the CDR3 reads CAVGDNYEQYF. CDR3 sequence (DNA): TGTGCCGTAGGGGATAACTACGAGCAGTACTTC.

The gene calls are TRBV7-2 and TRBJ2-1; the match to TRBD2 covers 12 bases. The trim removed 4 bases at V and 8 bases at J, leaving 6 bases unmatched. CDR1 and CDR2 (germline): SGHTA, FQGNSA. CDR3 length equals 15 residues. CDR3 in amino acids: CASSSGLAGVYEQFF. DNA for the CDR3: TGTGCCAGCAGCTCGGGACTAGCGGGTGTCTATGAGCAGTTCTTC.

In nucleotides, the CDR3 is TGTGCCAGCAGCCCCGGGACAGGGTCCCCAGATACGCAGTATTTT. This gives the protein CASSPGTGSPDTQYF. The chain combines TRBV5-6 with TRBJ2-3; 9 bases line up with TRBD1. V gave up 4 bases and J gave up 4 bases; unmatched junction bases: 7. The CDR3 is 15 amino acids. Germline V gene data show CDR1 as SGHDT and CDR2 as YYEEEE.

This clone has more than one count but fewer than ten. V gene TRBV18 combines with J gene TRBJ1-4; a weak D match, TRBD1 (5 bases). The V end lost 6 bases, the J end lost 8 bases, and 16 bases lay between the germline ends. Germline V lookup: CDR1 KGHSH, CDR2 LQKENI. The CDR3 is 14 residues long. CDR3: CASSIGGTVEKLFF. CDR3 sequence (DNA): TGTGCCAGCTCCATAGGAGGGACGGTCGAAAAACTGTTTTTT.

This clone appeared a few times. DNA of the CDR3: TGTGCCAGTAGTACTCGACAGGGGATCGAAAAACTGTTTTTT. It codes for CASSTRQGIEKLFF. J is TRBJ1-4 and V is TRBV19; 8 nucleotides agree with TRBD1. CDR3 length: 14 amino acids. Looked up from germline, CDR1 is LNHDA and CDR2 is SQIVND (reference sequence). The junction had 6 bases not matched to a gene; V was cut back by 4 bases and J by 8 bases.

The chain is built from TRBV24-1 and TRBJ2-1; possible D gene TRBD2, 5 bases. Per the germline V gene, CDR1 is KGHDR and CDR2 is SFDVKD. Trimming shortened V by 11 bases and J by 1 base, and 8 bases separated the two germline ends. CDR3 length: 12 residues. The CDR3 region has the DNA TGTGCCATAGAGGGTTCCTACAATGAGCAGTTCTTC. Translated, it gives CAIEGSYNEQFF.

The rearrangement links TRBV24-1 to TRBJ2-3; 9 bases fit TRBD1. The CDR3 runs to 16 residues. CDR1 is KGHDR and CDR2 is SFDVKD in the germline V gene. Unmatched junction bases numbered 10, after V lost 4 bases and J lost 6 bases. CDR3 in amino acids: CATSDPRDRVGDTQYF. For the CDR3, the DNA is TGTGCCACCAGTGACCCGAGGGACAGGGTGGGGGATACGCAGTATTTT.

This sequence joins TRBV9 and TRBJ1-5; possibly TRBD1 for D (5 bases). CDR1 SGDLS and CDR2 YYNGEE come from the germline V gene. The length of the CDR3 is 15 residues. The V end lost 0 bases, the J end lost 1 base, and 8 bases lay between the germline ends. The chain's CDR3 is CASSVAGGSNQPQHF. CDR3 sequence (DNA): TGTGCCAGCAGCGTAGCCGGGGGGAGCAATCAGCCCCAGCATTTT. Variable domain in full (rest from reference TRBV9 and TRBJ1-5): DSGVTQTPKHLITATGQRVTLRCSPRSGDLSVYWYQQSLDQGLQFLIQYYNGEERAKGNILERFSAQQFPDLHSELNLSSLELGDSALYFCASSVAGGSNQPQHFGDGTRLSIL.